This T cell receptor (beta chain) was identified during a study of blood T cell repertoires in COVID-19. Study-level background: Researchers got acute and convalescent COVID-19 samples from the United States, Italy and Spain. T cells, B-cell-depleted T cells, or PBMCs provided the cDNA or gDNA that served as material.

Original methodology: Amplification of reference gene primers provided the estimated nucleated cell counts. Assay used: immunoSEQ multiplex PCR; TCRdb lists only in-frame clones, some missing. That table is the source of V, J and clone size, and D and trimming were worked out from the DNA. Counted here are some 170,000 clones, more than 70% occurring once; the ten biggest clones make up roughly 8.2%. CDR1 is MNHNS, CDR2 SASEGT, per germline. The CDR3 is 17 residues long. The V end lost 1 base, the J end lost 0 bases, and 14 bases lay between the germline ends. The rearrangement joins TRBV6-1 to TRBJ2-3, with D perhaps TRBD2 (5 bases). This clonotype was sampled from an older woman with acute or convalescent COVID-19. Sample: peripheral blood. CDR3 amino acids: CASSEGLLSTSTDTQYF. DNA of the CDR3: TGTGCCAGCAGTGAAGGACTATTATCAACTAGCACAGATACGCAGTATTTT.